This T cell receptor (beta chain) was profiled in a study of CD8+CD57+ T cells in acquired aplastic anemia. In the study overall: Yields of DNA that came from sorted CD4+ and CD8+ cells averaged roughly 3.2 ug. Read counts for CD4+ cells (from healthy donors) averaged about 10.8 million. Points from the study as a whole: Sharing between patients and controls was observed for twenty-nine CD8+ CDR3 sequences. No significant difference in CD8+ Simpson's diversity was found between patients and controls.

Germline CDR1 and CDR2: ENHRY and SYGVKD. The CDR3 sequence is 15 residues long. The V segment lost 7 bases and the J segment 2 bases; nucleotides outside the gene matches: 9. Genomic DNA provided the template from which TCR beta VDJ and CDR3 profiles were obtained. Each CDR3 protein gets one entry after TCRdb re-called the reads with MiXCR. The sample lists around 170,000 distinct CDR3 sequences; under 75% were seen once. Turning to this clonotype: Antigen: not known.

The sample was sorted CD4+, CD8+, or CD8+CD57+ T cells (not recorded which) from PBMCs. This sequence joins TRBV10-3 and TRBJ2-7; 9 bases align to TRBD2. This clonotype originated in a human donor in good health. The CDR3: CAIITQREEPYEQYF. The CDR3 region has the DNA TGTGCCATCATCACACAGCGGGAGGAACCCTACGAGCAGTACTTC.